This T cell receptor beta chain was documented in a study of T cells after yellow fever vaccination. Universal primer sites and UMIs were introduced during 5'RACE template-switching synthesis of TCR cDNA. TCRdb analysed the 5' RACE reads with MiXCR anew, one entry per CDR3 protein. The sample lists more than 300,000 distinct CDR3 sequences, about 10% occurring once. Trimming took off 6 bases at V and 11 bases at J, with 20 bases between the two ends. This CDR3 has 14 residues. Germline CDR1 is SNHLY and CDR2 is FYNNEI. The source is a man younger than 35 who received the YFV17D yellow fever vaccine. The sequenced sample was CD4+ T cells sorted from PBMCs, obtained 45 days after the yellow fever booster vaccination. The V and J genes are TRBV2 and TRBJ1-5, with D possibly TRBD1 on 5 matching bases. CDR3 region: CASRVWTDGAAQHF. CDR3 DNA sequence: TGTGCCAGCAGAGTTTGGACGGACGGGGCAGCCCAGCATTTT.